Below are 27 T cell receptor beta chains sequenced from a single sample in a study of blood T cell repertoires in COVID-19. The assay was immunoSEQ multiplex PCR, and TCRdb's table has in-frame clones only and misses some. The sample lists some 150,000 clones, 75% to 90% seen once, with around 2.9% in the top ten. The sequencing sample was made of peripheral blood. All receptors derive from a woman in her sixties with active COVID-19.

The chain recombines TRBV25-1 with TRBJ1-3, with D maybe TRBD1 (5 bases). The germline CDR1 and CDR2 sequences are MGHDK and SYGVNS. Deletions cut 2 bases from V and 6 bases from J, with 20 bases between. The CDR3 is 17 residues long. The CDR3 loop reads CASSESRIGAAPNTIYF. The CDR3 DNA is TGTGCCAGCAGTGAAAGTCGTATTGGGGCCGCTCCAAACACCATATATTTT.

This clone was picked up one time. This CDR3 is missing its conserved last phenylalanine or tryptophan, likely due to a read error. Because the CDR3's place on the DNA is in doubt, the DNA is left out and the CDR3 is given as listed by TCRdb. The chain has TRBV27 and TRBJ1-4; whether TRBD1, the table's D call, matches the DNA was not checked. Per germline, CDR1 MNHEY and CDR2 SMNVEV (reference sequence). The CDR3 has 12 residues if both end residues are counted. Here the CDR3 reads CASSATRTGGPL.

This chain links TRBV28 with TRBJ2-2, with TRBD2 matching 10 bases. The CDR3 is 14 residues long. The J segment lost 5 bases and the V segment lost 8 bases, leaving 5 bases of the junction unmatched. Germline V lookup: CDR1 MDHEN, CDR2 SYDVKM. CDR3: CASHSGRWTGELFF. The CDR3 DNA sequence: TGTGCCAGCCATAGCGGGAGGTGGACCGGGGAGCTGTTTTTT.

The chain employs TRBV4-1 and TRBJ1-1, with D hard to call. This CDR3 has 15 amino acids. Germline-derived CDR1 and CDR2 are MGHRA and YSYEKL. The germline V and J ends were trimmed by 4 bases and 4 bases, with 16 bases remaining between them. The CDR3 DNA reads as TGCGCCAGCAGCCCGCCAGCAGTGGGCCGCACTGAAGCTTTCTTT. This translates into CASSPPAVGRTEAFF.

This clone has just a few counts. The V and J genes are TRBV30 and TRBJ2-2; TRBD1 matches 10 bases. Germline-derived CDR1 and CDR2 are GTSNPN and SVGIG (reference sequence). Trimming cost V 6 bases and J 4 bases; bases outside gene matches: 2. CDR3 length equals 13 residues. CDR3 sequence: CACDRGPTGELFF. The CDR3 coding sequence is TGTGCCTGCGACAGGGGGCCCACCGGGGAGCTGTTTTTT.

This chain links TRBV25-1 with TRBJ1-4; 7 bases match TRBD1. From germline, CDR1 is MGHDK and CDR2 SYGVNS. V dropped 4 bases and J dropped 8; count of bases not matched to a gene: 10. There are 15 residues in the CDR3. CDR3 sequence reads: CASSAPGQWDEKLFF. CDR3 DNA: TGTGCCAGCAGTGCGCCGGGACAGTGGGACGAAAAACTGTTTTTT.

This clone showed up just a few times. The chain carries TRBV11-2 and TRBJ1-6; D unresolved. The CDR3 totals 15 residues. Trimming stripped 0 bases from V and 7 bases from J, with 10 bases between. Germline V CDR1 and CDR2: SGHAT, FQNNGV. CDR3 bases: TGTGCCAGCAGCTTAGAGCTAACCATAAATTCACCCCTCCACTTT. This codes for CASSLELTINSPLHF.

This clone has a handful of counts. V and J are TRBV5-1 and TRBJ1-6; D is possibly TRBD1 (6 bases). Germline V gene sequence: CDR1 SGHRS, CDR2 YFSETQ. V gave up 3 bases and J gave up 3 bases, with 13 bases separating them. The CDR3 totals 16 residues. CDR3 amino acids: CASSSTTGNYNSPLHF. The CDR3 DNA sequence: TGCGCCAGCAGCTCCACGACAGGCAACTATAATTCACCCCTCCACTTT.

The J gene is TRBJ1-3, the V gene TRBV18; a weak D match, TRBD1 (6 bases). This CDR3 has 13 residues. The germline V and J ends were trimmed by 3 bases and 4 bases, with 7 bases remaining between them. The germline V gene has CDR1 KGHSH and CDR2 LQKENI. The CDR3 loop is CASSPDRGNTIYF. Here the CDR3 DNA reads TGTGCCAGCTCACCCGACAGGGGAAACACCATATATTTT.

The rearrangement joins TRBV5-6 to TRBJ2-7; D possibly corresponds to TRBD1 (5 bases). This CDR3 has 15 residues. Germline CDR1 SGHDT, CDR2 YYEEEE. The V and J ends lost 0 bases and 0 bases respectively, with 10 bases between them. CDR3 sequence: CASSLAGPSSYEQYF. DNA of the CDR3: TGTGCCAGCAGCTTGGCAGGGCCTAGCTCCTACGAGCAGTACTTC.

This clone is a singleton in its sample. The CDR3 DNA reads as TGTGCCAGCAGCCTTTACAATGAGCAGTTCTTC. It specifies CASSLYNEQFF. This chain links TRBV5-6 with TRBJ2-1; no reliable D call. The germline gives CDR1 SGHDT, CDR2 YYEEEE. The V and J ends lost 4 bases and 4 bases respectively, with 3 bases between them. The CDR3 runs 11 residues.

The V call is TRBV24-1, the J call TRBJ2-3, with TRBD1 identical over 9 bases. The ends lost 1 base at V and 8 bases at J; junction bases unmatched: 9. CDR1 is KGHDR, CDR2 SFDVKD, per germline. The CDR3 is made up of 16 amino acids. The CDR3 is CATSDLNRGLTATQYF. CDR3 bases: TGTGCCACCAGTGATTTAAACAGGGGGCTTACGGCTACGCAGTATTTT.

The genes are TRBV3-1 (or the pseudogene TRBV3-2) and TRBJ2-7; D is perhaps TRBD1 (6 bases). Looked up from germline, CDR1 is LGHDT and CDR2 is YNNKEL (reference sequence). The V gene lost 4 bases and the J gene lost 0 bases, with 13 bases spanning the gap. The CDR3 sequence is 15 residues long. For the CDR3, the DNA is TGTGCCAGCAGCCTACAGGGAATTAGCTCCTACGAGCAGTACTTC. It is translated as CASSLQGISSYEQYF.

This sequence joins TRBV30 and TRBJ2-3, with D tentatively TRBD1 (5 bases). The CDR3 covers 13 residues. The germline V and J ends were trimmed by 2 bases and 6 bases, with 12 bases remaining between them. CDR1 is GTSNPN, CDR2 SVGIG, per germline (reference sequence). The CDR3 is CAWSIRKGDTQYF. DNA for the CDR3: TGTGCCTGGAGTATCCGAAAGGGGGATACGCAGTATTTT.

The genes are TRBV18 and TRBJ1-4, with D possibly TRBD1 on 5 matching bases. CDR3 size: 17 residues. Trimming left V 2 bases short and J 8 bases short, with 21 bases between. Per germline, CDR1 KGHSH and CDR2 LQKENI. The CDR3 DNA reads as TGTGCCAGCTCACCAAATCATGGGGGACTGAAGCGCGAAAAACTGTTTTTT. Protein: CASSPNHGGLKREKLFF.

The rearrangement links TRBV5-1 to TRBJ2-7; weak D call: TRBD1 (6 bases). The CDR3 spans 14 residues. Trimming took 3 bases from V and 5 from J, leaving 15 bases between them. Germline V gives CDR1 SGHRS, CDR2 YFSETQ. CDR3 residues: CASSSLTGNDEQYF. CDR3 coding DNA: TGCGCCAGCAGCTCACTAACAGGGAACGACGAGCAGTACTTC.

The chain uses TRBV7-8 and TRBJ1-1, with 7 bases lining up with TRBD1. Germline V gives CDR1 SGHVS, CDR2 FQNEAQ. The CDR3 totals 15 residues. Trimming cost V 2 bases and J 1 base; bases outside gene matches: 4. The CDR3 DNA follows: TGTGCCAGCAGCTTATCAGGGGGTCAGAACACTGAAGCTTTCTTT. Its translation: CASSLSGGQNTEAFF.

The genes are TRBV27 and TRBJ2-7, with D tentatively TRBD1 (6 bases). The CDR3 is 16 residues long. The germline V gene has CDR1 MNHEY and CDR2 SMNVEV (reference sequence). V dropped 0 bases and J dropped 6 bases, with 18 bases sitting between them. In DNA, the CDR3 is TGTGCCAGCAGTTTATCGAGACAGGTCCCCTCGGTCGAGCAGTACTTC. Translating it yields CASSLSRQVPSVEQYF.

This rearrangement joins TRBV7-2 to TRBJ1-5; TRBD1 is a possible D gene (6 bases). V was cut by 5 bases and J by 3 bases, with 17 bases left in between. Germline-derived CDR1 and CDR2 are SGHTA and FQGNSA. This CDR3 has 16 residues. CDR3 sequence: CASSPRGPPFNQPQHF. In nucleotides, the CDR3 is TGTGCCAGCAGCCCCAGGGGCCCCCCTTTCAATCAGCCCCAGCATTTT.

The chain is built from TRBV27 and TRBJ2-7; the D gene is possibly TRBD2 (6 bases). V lost 8 bases and J 0 bases, leaving 14 bases between the germline ends. CDR1 and CDR2 from the germline V gene are MNHEY and SMNVEV (reference sequence). The CDR3 totals 14 residues. The CDR3 protein is CASGGWRSSYEQYF. CDR3 DNA sequence: TGTGCCAGCGGGGGGTGGCGGAGCTCCTACGAGCAGTACTTC.

This clone occurred once. This sequence joins TRBV18 and TRBJ1-1, with D perhaps TRBD1 (5 bases). Germline-derived CDR1 and CDR2 are KGHSH and LQKENI. The CDR3 loop spans 15 amino acids. The ends were cut back, 5 bases at V and 1 base at J, with 14 bases in the middle. CDR3 bases: TGTGCCAGCTCAACCGGTGGCGGGGGGAACACTGAAGCTTTCTTT. It yields the protein CASSTGGGGNTEAFF.

This rearrangement joins TRBV28 to TRBJ1-2, with 9 bases aligning to TRBD1. This CDR3 is 19 amino acids long. Germline trimming cut 5 bases from V and 1 base from J; bases unmatched to any gene: 17. Per germline, CDR1 MDHEN and CDR2 SYDVKM. The CDR3 loop reads CASSTHDLRDRDDNYGYTF. The CDR3 coding sequence is TGTGCCAGCAGTACCCATGATTTGCGGGACAGGGACGATAACTATGGCTACACCTTC.

V usage is TRBV4-2 and J usage is TRBJ2-1; 10 positions agree with TRBD2. V shed 2 bases and J 4 bases; nucleotides not matched to a gene: 2. Germline V lookup: CDR1 LGHNA, CDR2 YNFKEQ. The CDR3 runs to 15 residues. The CDR3 spells CASSQLAGVYNEQFF. CDR3 DNA: TGTGCCAGCAGCCAACTAGCGGGGGTTTACAATGAGCAGTTCTTC.

The gene calls are TRBV2 and TRBJ2-1; 11 bases match TRBD2. The CDR3 is 14 residues long. Germline CDR1 is SNHLY and CDR2 is FYNNEI. With V trimmed by 8 bases and J by 6 bases, 6 bases remained unmatched. CDR3: CASQVAGGPNEQFF. For the CDR3, the DNA is TGTGCCAGCCAAGTAGCGGGAGGGCCCAATGAGCAGTTCTTC.

The rearrangement uses TRBV2 and TRBJ1-1; D not resolved. V was trimmed by 6 bases and J by 4 bases, leaving 12 bases between them. The germline V gene has CDR1 SNHLY and CDR2 FYNNEI. CDR3 length equals 13 residues. The CDR3: CASSPGVATEAFF. DNA of the CDR3: TGTGCCAGCAGCCCCGGGGTAGCCACTGAAGCTTTCTTT.

The rearrangement uses TRBV3-1 (or the pseudogene TRBV3-2) and TRBJ2-5; weak D call: TRBD1 (5 bases). The CDR3 covers 14 residues. Germline loops: CDR1 LGHDT, CDR2 YNNKEL (reference sequence). With 1 base removed from V and 8 bases from J, the gap between germline ends came to 14 bases. The CDR3 DNA reads as TGTGCCAGCAGCCAAGTCAACGGACAAGGAACCCAGTACTTC. Its translation is CASSQVNGQGTQYF.

V gene TRBV4-3 combines with J gene TRBJ1-6; D unclear. Germline V gives CDR1 LGHNA, CDR2 YSLEER. Trimming took off 0 bases at V and 7 bases at J, with 13 bases between the two ends. CDR3 length: 16 residues. The CDR3 DNA follows: TGCGCCAGCAGCCAAGATACATGGGCGGGGAATTCACCCCTCCACTTT. Protein product: CASSQDTWAGNSPLHF.